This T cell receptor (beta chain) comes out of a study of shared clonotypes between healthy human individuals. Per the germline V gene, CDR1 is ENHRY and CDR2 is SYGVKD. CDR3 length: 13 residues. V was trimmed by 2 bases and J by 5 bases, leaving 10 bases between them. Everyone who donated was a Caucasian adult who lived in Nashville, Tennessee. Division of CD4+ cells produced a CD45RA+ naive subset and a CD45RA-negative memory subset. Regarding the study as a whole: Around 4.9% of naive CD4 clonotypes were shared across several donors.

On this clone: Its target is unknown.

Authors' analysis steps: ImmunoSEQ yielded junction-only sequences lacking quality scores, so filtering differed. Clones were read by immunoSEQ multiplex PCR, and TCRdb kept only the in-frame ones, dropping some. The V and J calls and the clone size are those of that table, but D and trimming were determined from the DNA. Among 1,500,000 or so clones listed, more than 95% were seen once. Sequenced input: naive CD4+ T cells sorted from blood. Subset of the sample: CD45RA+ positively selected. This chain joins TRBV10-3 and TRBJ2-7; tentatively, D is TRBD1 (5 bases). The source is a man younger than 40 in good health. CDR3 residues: CAISERQTDEQYF. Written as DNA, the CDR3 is TGTGCCATCAGTGAGAGACAGACGGACGAGCAGTACTTC.